What follows describes a single TCR beta chain. Its antigen is unknown. Germline CDR1 and CDR2: SGHRS and YFSETQ. The CDR3 runs 17 residues. V lost 3 bases and J lost 0; bases outside the gene matches: 8. The data were produced by immunoSEQ multiplex PCR, yet TCRdb's version contains in-frame clones alone and is incomplete. The sample has more than 130,000 clones, 70% to 90% seen once; the top ten hold approximately 8%. The source of the sample is a study of cytomegalovirus exposure and HLA in healthy donors. Study-wide points: According to the study, 160 or so TCR beta chains were cytomegalovirus-associated.

The sequence was collected from a woman younger than 30 in good health and CMV-seropositive. V is TRBV5-1 and J is TRBJ2-1; 8 bases are shared with TRBD2. Sequenced material: PBMCs. Here the CDR3 DNA reads TGCGCCAGCAGCTCCCCCGGCGGGAGGAGCTCCTACAATGAGCAGTTCTTC. Its translation: CASSSPGGRSSYNEQFF.